The T cell receptor beta chain under discussion was sequenced for a study of T cell responses to AZD1222 COVID-19 vaccine. About this clone itself: Its matching antigen is unknown.

Findings and caveats of the study: Seropositive at baseline were only five or six AZD1222 recipients. Spike-specific TCR breadth rose after two AZD1222 doses, and depth rose as well. Clonal diversity was possibly underestimated; the donors were predominantly white British and more often female. Samples come after the peak T cell response, not at day 14.

CDR3 length: 18 amino acids. Trimming took off 0 bases at V and 1 base at J, with 17 bases between the two ends. Assay: immunoSEQ multiplex PCR; the TCRdb copy retains only in-frame clones and omits some. Of about 130,000 clones in the sample, over 75% are singletons; the top ten hold under 25%. This receptor was obtained from an adult in good health. The chain recombines TRBV5-7 with TRBJ1-3; D may be TRBD1 (6 bases). TRBV5-7 is noted as an ORF with a role that remains uncertain. Sample: peripheral blood, taken on day 0 of AZD1222 vaccination. In DNA form, the CDR3 reads TGTGCCAGCAGCTTGGTACTAGGGGGAAGGTGGTCTGGAAACACCATATATTTT. Its translation: CASSLVLGGRWSGNTIYF.